The 15 T cell receptor beta chains below all came from one sample that was sequenced in a study of cytomegalovirus exposure and HLA in healthy donors. The study ran its PCR with 60 Vbeta and 13 Jbeta primers. Libraries were prepared by immunoSEQ multiplex PCR; TCRdb keeps only in-frame clonotypes and omits some of them. Found here are approximately 110,000 clones, roughly 15% of them singletons; the top ten hold 0.83%. Sample: PBMCs. The receptors shown here come from a female donor in good health and CMV-seronegative.

This clone was counted between two and nine times. This chain links TRBV30 with TRBJ2-7; possible D gene TRBD2, 6 bases. The germline V gene encodes CDR1 GTSNPN and CDR2 SVGIG (reference sequence). The CDR3 runs 15 residues. V was pared by 4 bases and J by 5 bases, with 21 bases between. CDR3 DNA: TGTGCCTGGACCAAAAATTGGGGGGAGGATGACGAGCAGTACTTC. Its translation: CAWTKNWGEDDEQYF. The complete variable domain, with remaining parts taken from reference TRBV30 and TRBJ2-7, reads SQTIHQWPATLVQPVGSPLSLECTVEGTSNPNLYWYRQAAGRGLQLLFYSVGIGQISSEVPQNLSASRPQDRQFILSSKKLLLSDSGFYLCAWTKNWGEDDEQYFGPGTRLTVT.

The sample holds a few counts of this clone. This rearrangement joins TRBV6-5 to TRBJ2-7, with TRBD1 identical over 7 bases. Trimming at V came to 4 bases and at J to 6 bases, leaving 3 bases not matched to a gene. This CDR3 is built from 12 residues. Germline loops: CDR1 MNHEY, CDR2 SVGAGI. Here the CDR3 reads CASSWTGTEQYF. In nucleotides, the CDR3 is TGTGCCAGCAGTTGGACAGGTACCGAGCAGTACTTC.

This chain joins TRBV28 and TRBJ2-7; no definite D call. Trimming removed 6 bases from V and 3 bases from J, with 18 bases in between. The CDR3 contains 15 residues. CDR1 and CDR2 from the germline V gene are MDHEN and SYDVKM. The CDR3 region has the DNA TGTGCCAGCAGCTCACCCCACAGTCTCTACTACGAGCAGTACTTC. This encodes CASSSPHSLYYEQYF.

The chain joins TRBV30 to TRBJ2-5, with 11 bases matching TRBD2. With 3 bases clipped from V and 4 bases from J, the junction kept 7 bases outside the gene matches. Germline lookup yields CDR1 GTSNPN and CDR2 SVGIG (reference sequence). The CDR3 is 15 residues long. CDR3 in DNA: TGTGCCTGGAGCACTAGCGGGAGTCCGGGAGAGACCCAGTACTTC. Amino acids: CAWSTSGSPGETQYF.

This clone came up a few times. The V call is TRBV5-1, the J call TRBJ1-5; D perhaps matches TRBD1 (5 bases). The V and J ends lost 2 bases and 8 bases respectively, with 14 bases between them. This CDR3 has 14 amino acids. Germline V gives CDR1 SGHRS, CDR2 YFSETQ. CDR3 amino acids: CASSFTGPGEPQHF. The CDR3 bases are TGCGCCAGCAGCTTTACAGGACCCGGTGAGCCCCAGCATTTT.

In this sample, this clone turned up a few times. The V gene is TRBV4-3, the J gene TRBJ2-7; 8 bases are shared with TRBD2. Germline V gene data show CDR1 as LGHNA and CDR2 as YSLEER. Germline trimming cut 3 bases from V and 2 bases from J; bases unmatched to any gene: 9. The CDR3 spans 16 residues. CDR3 sequence reads: CASSQGLAGETYEQYF. CDR3 bases: TGCGCCAGCAGCCAGGGTCTAGCGGGTGAGACCTACGAGCAGTACTTC.

CDR3 DNA sequence: TGTGCCAGCAGCGTAGACCCGGGAGCTGAGACCCAGTACTTC. As protein: CASSVDPGAETQYF. The rearrangement uses TRBV9 and TRBJ2-5; a possible D gene is TRBD2 (6 bases). The CDR3 runs 14 residues. Trimming removed 0 bases at V and 5 bases at J, with 11 bases between. The germline gives CDR1 SGDLS, CDR2 YYNGEE.

In its sample, this clone was seen a few times. V is TRBV11-2 and J is TRBJ1-2; TRBD1 agrees at 7 bases. Losses at the gene ends were 5 bases for V and 7 bases for J; bases not matched to a gene: 13. CDR1 and CDR2 (germline): SGHAT, FQNNGV. The length of the CDR3 is 15 residues. The CDR3 nucleotides are TGTGCCAGCAGCCGGCCGACGCAGGGGGTATCTGGCTACACCTTC. Translation: CASSRPTQGVSGYTF.

This chain connects TRBV28 to TRBJ1-4, with D tentatively TRBD1 (6 bases). Looked up from germline, CDR1 is MDHEN and CDR2 is SYDVKM. The CDR3 sequence is 17 residues long. The germline V and J ends were trimmed by 8 bases and 3 bases, with 22 bases remaining between them. CDR3 coding DNA: TGTGCCAGCTGCATCCACGGGACACTGATATCTAATGAAAAACTGTTTTTT. Translating gives CASCIHGTLISNEKLFF.

V gene TRBV28 combines with J gene TRBJ2-1; D uncertain. CDR1 MDHEN and CDR2 SYDVKM come from the germline V gene. This CDR3 is built from 12 residues. Trimming removed 7 bases at V and 1 base at J, with 5 bases between. CDR3 protein: CASTLSYNEQFF. CDR3 in DNA: TGTGCCAGCACCCTGTCCTACAATGAGCAGTTCTTC.

This clone occurred a few times. The CDR3 reads CATPDTHQPQHF. The CDR3 DNA sequence: TGTGCCACCCCGGACACCCATCAGCCCCAGCATTTT. The chain has TRBV19 and TRBJ1-5; possible D gene TRBD1, 5 bases. CDR1 is LNHDA, CDR2 SQIVND, per germline (reference sequence). The V end was cut by 10 bases, the J end by 5 bases, with 12 bases between. The CDR3 sequence is 12 residues long.

The V call is TRBV4-3, the J call TRBJ2-3; 9 positions match TRBD2. Unmatched junction bases numbered 7, after V lost 1 base and J lost 2 bases. Per germline, CDR1 LGHNA and CDR2 YSLEER. The CDR3 totals 17 residues. Here the CDR3 reads CASSQASLAGNTDTQYF. DNA for the CDR3: TGCGCCAGCAGCCAAGCTTCCCTAGCGGGGAACACAGATACGCAGTATTTT.

This clone was counted only a few times. CDR3 in amino acids: CASLSGGRTYEQYF. The CDR3 DNA sequence: TGTGCCAGCCTTTCCGGAGGACGCACCTACGAGCAGTACTTC. The chain links TRBV28 to TRBJ2-7; D might be TRBD2 (5 bases). The CDR3 totals 14 residues. V shed 8 bases and J shed 2 bases, with 16 bases lying between them. Germline V gives CDR1 MDHEN, CDR2 SYDVKM.

In this sample, this clone turned up a few times. The rearrangement links TRBV9 to TRBJ2-1, with unresolved D. CDR1 SGDLS and CDR2 YYNGEE come from the germline V gene. Trimming removed 0 bases at V and 4 bases at J, with 8 bases between. The CDR3 consists of 14 residues. This CDR3 reads CASSVGTSYNEQFF. Here the CDR3 DNA reads TGTGCCAGCAGCGTAGGTACATCGTACAATGAGCAGTTCTTC.

J is TRBJ2-2 and V is TRBV27, with D possibly TRBD1 on 6 matching bases. Germline lookup yields CDR1 MNHEY and CDR2 SMNVEV (reference sequence). V was cut by 4 bases and J by 7 bases, with 19 bases left in between. The CDR3 has 16 residues. The CDR3 DNA sequence: TGTGCCAGCAGTTCCCCCCTTACAGGGATAGGCGGGGAGCTGTTTTTT. Translation: CASSSPLTGIGGELFF.